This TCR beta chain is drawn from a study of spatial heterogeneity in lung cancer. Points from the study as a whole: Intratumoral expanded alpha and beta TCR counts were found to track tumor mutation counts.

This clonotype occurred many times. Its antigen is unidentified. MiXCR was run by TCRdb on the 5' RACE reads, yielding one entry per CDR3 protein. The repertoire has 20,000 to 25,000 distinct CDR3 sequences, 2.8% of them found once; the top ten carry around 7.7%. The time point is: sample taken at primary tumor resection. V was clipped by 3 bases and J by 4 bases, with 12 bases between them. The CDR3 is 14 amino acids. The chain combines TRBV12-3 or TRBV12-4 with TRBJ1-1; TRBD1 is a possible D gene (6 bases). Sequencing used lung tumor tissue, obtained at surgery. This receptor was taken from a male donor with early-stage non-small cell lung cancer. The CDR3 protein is CASSFQGQSTEAFF. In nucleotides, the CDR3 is TGTGCCAGCAGTTTCCAGGGGCAGAGCACTGAAGCTTTCTTT.